Sequencing of this T cell receptor beta chain was carried out in a study of T cells expressing NK-cell markers. Germline CDR1 is LNHNV and CDR2 is YYDKDF (reference sequence). The CDR3 totals 16 residues. The study's findings and limits: One observes that, in a few donors, these clonotypes were also the leading ones within the CD3+CD56-NKG2C+ fraction. A handful of donors had dominant NKG2C+ clonotypes that comprised roughly 1.0-8% of their CD8+ T cells.

Comments on this clonotype: Its specificity is unknown.

For each CDR3 protein, TCRdb gives one entry from its re-call of the 5' RACE reads, without DNA. Its clone listing holds roughly 180,000 distinct CDR3 sequences. The source material was blood T cells: a sorted CD56 or NKG2C T cell subset, CD4+ or CD8+ T cells, or bulk PBMC T cells (not recorded which). This clonotype was sampled from a woman between 18 and 75 years old in good health. The V call is TRBV15, the J call TRBJ2-2; without DNA, the TCRdb call of TRBD1 cannot be checked. CDR3 sequence reads: CATSMGALTNTGELFF.